The 31 T cell receptor beta chains presented below share a single source sample, sequenced in a study of T cell responses to AZD1222 COVID-19 vaccine. Profiling relied on immunoSEQ multiplex PCR, and the TCRdb table lists in-frame clones only, not all of them. The sample carries approximately 80,000 clones, 85% to 90% recorded once. This sample comprised peripheral blood, obtained on day 0 of AZD1222 vaccination. All receptors come from an adult in good health.

The rearrangement joins TRBV7-9 to TRBJ2-1, with 7 bases aligning to TRBD2. The CDR3 contains 15 residues. Germline V gene sequence: CDR1 SEHNR, CDR2 FQNEAQ (reference sequence). Losses at the gene ends were 3 bases for V and 7 bases for J; bases not matched to a gene: 9. CDR3: CASSFLEYSGNEQFF. The CDR3 DNA is TGTGCCAGCAGCTTCCTGGAGTATAGCGGGAATGAGCAGTTCTTC.

The chain recombines TRBV19 with TRBJ2-6; perhaps TRBD1 as D (6 bases). Looked up from germline, CDR1 is LNHDA and CDR2 is SQIVND (reference sequence). With 3 bases removed from V and 4 bases from J, the gap between germline ends came to 13 bases. The CDR3 sequence is 16 residues long. As DNA, the CDR3 is TGTGCCAGTAGTATTATTCAGGGGACCGGGGCCAACGTCCTGACTTTC. This translates into CASSIIQGTGANVLTF. Combining the CDR3 with reference TRBV19 and TRBJ2-6 gives the whole variable domain DGGITQSPKYLFRKEGQNVTLSCEQNLNHDAMYWYRQDPGQGLRLIYYSQIVNDFQKGDIAEGYSVSREKKESFPLTVTSAQKNPTAFYLCASSIIQGTGANVLTFGAGSRLTVL.

The sample holds one count of this clone. The V and J genes are TRBV27 and TRBJ2-5; maybe TRBD2 (5 bases). Per the germline V gene, CDR1 is MNHEY and CDR2 is SMNVEV (reference sequence). The length of the CDR3 is 14 residues. Trimming removed 4 bases from V and 1 base from J, with 10 bases in between. Written as DNA, the CDR3 is TGTGCCAGCAGTTGGACTGCCAGCCAAGAGACCCAGTACTTC. It yields the protein CASSWTASQETQYF.

V gene TRBV27 combines with J gene TRBJ2-7, with TRBD2 as a possible D gene (7 bases). Per the germline V gene, CDR1 is MNHEY and CDR2 is SMNVEV (reference sequence). Between the trimmed V and J ends, which lost 8 bases and 1 base, there was a span of 18 bases. CDR3 size: 15 residues. CDR3 amino acids: CASSLGGGLSYEQYF. CDR3 sequence (DNA): TGTGCCAGCTCTTTGGGAGGGGGGCTTTCCTACGAGCAGTACTTC.

The chain combines TRBV19 with TRBJ1-5, with D hard to call. Per the germline V gene, CDR1 is LNHDA and CDR2 is SQIVND (reference sequence). The CDR3 runs 18 residues. V was clipped by 5 bases and J by 3 bases, with 23 bases between them. The CDR3 nucleotides are TGTGCCAGTAGTCGGATTTTTGACCCCGAGGTGAACAATCAGCCCCAGCATTTT. Translating gives CASSRIFDPEVNNQPQHF.

DNA of the CDR3: TGTGCCAGCAGCTTAGGGGGCACCGGGGAGCTGTTTTTT. Protein product: CASSLGGTGELFF. The rearrangement links TRBV5-6 to TRBJ2-2, with D tentatively TRBD1 (6 bases). The V and J ends lost 2 bases and 4 bases respectively, with 6 bases between them. CDR1 and CDR2 (germline): SGHDT, YYEEEE. CDR3 length equals 13 residues.

The chain has TRBV18 and TRBJ2-1, with TRBD2 matching 14 bases. The length of the CDR3 is 21 residues. Trimming took 6 bases from V and 6 from J; bases not matched to a gene: 22. Germline V gene sequence: CDR1 KGHSH, CDR2 LQKENI. CDR3 protein: CASSPGHLGLAGVKGPNEQFF. The DNA of the CDR3 is TGTGCCAGCTCCCCGGGACACCTGGGACTAGCGGGAGTCAAGGGGCCCAATGAGCAGTTCTTC. Full variable domain (remainder filled in from reference TRBV18 and TRBJ2-1): NAGVMQNPRHLVRRRGQEARLRCSPMKGHSHVYWYRQLPEEGLKFMVYLQKENIIDESGMPKERFSAEFPKEGPSILRIQQVVRGDSAAYFCASSPGHLGLAGVKGPNEQFFGPGTRLTVL.

This clone has a single count. This sequence joins TRBV19 and TRBJ2-3; D remains unclear. The CDR3 contains 15 residues. With 3 bases removed from V and 2 bases from J, the gap between germline ends came to 12 bases. Looked up from germline, CDR1 is LNHDA and CDR2 is SQIVND (reference sequence). Here the CDR3 DNA reads TGTGCCAGTAGTATCAAGCGTCCTTACACAGATACGCAGTATTTT. Its protein product is CASSIKRPYTDTQYF.

The genes are TRBV11-3 and TRBJ2-1; possible D gene TRBD2, 6 bases. CDR3 length: 15 residues. CDR1 SGHNT and CDR2 YENEEA come from the germline V gene. The V end lost 2 bases, the J end lost 5 bases, and 13 bases lay between the germline ends. CDR3 sequence reads: CASSLMGGKNNEQFF. The CDR3 DNA is TGTGCCAGCAGCTTAATGGGCGGGAAGAACAATGAGCAGTTCTTC. Looking up the rest from reference TRBV11-3 and TRBJ2-1 gives the full variable domain: EAGVVQSPRYKIIEKKQPVAFWCNPISGHNTLYWYLQNLGQGPELLIRYENEEAVDDSQLPKDRFSAERLKGVDSTLKIQPAELGDSAVYLCASSLMGGKNNEQFFGPGTRLTVL.

The V call is TRBV4-1, the J call TRBJ2-7, with 7 bases identical to TRBD2. The CDR3 contains 17 residues. Germline trimming cut 0 bases from V and 2 bases from J; bases unmatched to any gene: 10. Per the germline V gene, CDR1 is MGHRA and CDR2 is YSYEKL. The CDR3 loop reads CASSQEDWSGTPYEQYF. The CDR3 DNA is TGCGCCAGCAGCCAAGAGGACTGGAGCGGGACCCCCTACGAGCAGTACTTC.

This chain links TRBV13 with TRBJ2-7, with 8 bases aligning to TRBD1. This CDR3 contains 16 residues. The V segment lost 2 bases and the J segment 4 bases; nucleotides outside the gene matches: 10. CDR1 PRHDT and CDR2 FYEKMQ come from the germline V gene (reference sequence). CDR3 coding DNA: TGTGCCAGCAGCTTACTCCCAGGGGGCGTTTCGTACGAGCAGTACTTC. It encodes CASSLLPGGVSYEQYF.

This chain links TRBV5-1 with TRBJ2-1; 8 bases agree with TRBD1. J lost 6 bases, V lost 3 bases, and 8 bases had no gene match. There are 15 residues in the CDR3. The germline CDR1 and CDR2 sequences are SGHRS and YFSETQ. The CDR3 nucleotides read TGCGCCAGCAGCTGGCCCCCAGGGGGCCCCAATGAGCAGTTCTTC. This sequence encodes CASSWPPGGPNEQFF.

The chain recombines TRBV28 with TRBJ2-1; 8 bases are a match to TRBD1. Germline V gene data show CDR1 as MDHEN and CDR2 as SYDVKM. The ends lost 11 bases at V and 6 bases at J; junction bases unmatched: 3. This CDR3 is built from 11 residues. The CDR3 spells CAATGGNEQFF. Written as DNA, the CDR3 is TGTGCCGCCACAGGGGGCAATGAGCAGTTCTTC.

This clone was seen a single time. The chain is built from TRBV5-4 and TRBJ2-3; no clear D gene. CDR3 size: 14 residues. V dropped 4 bases and J dropped 2 bases, with 11 bases sitting between them. Germline assignment: CDR1 SGHNT and CDR2 YYREEE (reference sequence). CDR3 region: CASSRAGVTDTQYF. The CDR3 DNA reads TGTGCCAGCAGCCGGGCAGGAGTCACAGATACGCAGTATTTT.

The rearrangement uses TRBV7-9 and TRBJ1-2; D is perhaps TRBD1 (5 bases). This CDR3 spans 17 amino acids. V shed 5 bases and J shed 7 bases, with 26 bases lying between them. Germline CDR1 and CDR2: SEHNR and FQNEAQ (reference sequence). The CDR3 DNA follows: TGTGCCAGCAGCCCATTAAGTGGGGCAGGGAGTTTTTTTGGCTACACCTTC. This gives the protein CASSPLSGAGSFFGYTF.

This clone came up a few times. This chain joins TRBV24-1 and TRBJ2-6; 12 nucleotides agree with TRBD2. Per the germline V gene, CDR1 is KGHDR and CDR2 is SFDVKD. The CDR3 loop spans 22 amino acids. V dropped 2 bases and J dropped 2; count of bases not matched to a gene: 15. This CDR3 is CATSDSGTGTSGLPPGANVLTF. As DNA, the CDR3 is TGTGCCACCAGTGATTCGGGGACGGGGACTAGCGGGCTTCCTCCTGGGGCCAACGTCCTGACTTTC.

The chain recombines TRBV24-1 with TRBJ2-1; D is unresolved. The CDR3 is 16 amino acids. Trimming left V 4 bases short and J 1 base short, with 13 bases between. Germline V gene lookup returns CDR1 KGHDR and CDR2 SFDVKD. The CDR3 DNA sequence: TGTGCCACCAGTGAGGCGGACGGGTATTCCTACAATGAGCAGTTCTTC. This translates into CATSEADGYSYNEQFF.

This chain connects TRBV28 to TRBJ1-2; D might be TRBD1 (6 bases). The germline V and J ends were trimmed by 2 bases and 2 bases, with 12 bases remaining between them. The CDR3 has 15 amino acids. From germline, CDR1 is MDHEN and CDR2 SYDVKM. CDR3 protein: CASSLGGAKNYGYTF. Written as DNA, the CDR3 is TGTGCCAGCAGTTTAGGGGGGGCGAAAAACTATGGCTACACCTTC.

The V call is TRBV25-1, the J call TRBJ1-1; the D is unclear. The CDR3 length is 15 residues. V was pared by 0 bases and J by 0 bases, with 8 bases between. The germline gives CDR1 MGHDK, CDR2 SYGVNS. This CDR3 reads CASSEYGRMNTEAFF. Written as DNA, the CDR3 is TGTGCCAGCAGTGAATACGGCAGGATGAACACTGAAGCTTTCTTT.

The chain is built from TRBV9 and TRBJ1-1, with 7 bases aligning to TRBD1. J gave up 3 bases and V 0 bases, and 2 bases lay outside the gene matches. The length of the CDR3 is 14 residues. The germline CDR1 and CDR2 sequences are SGDLS and YYNGEE. CDR3 loop: CASSVEQGYTEAFF. Here the CDR3 DNA reads TGTGCCAGCAGCGTAGAACAGGGGTACACTGAAGCTTTCTTT.

The chain links TRBV6-5 to TRBJ2-7; TRBD1 matches at 10 bases. V lost 5 bases, J lost 3 bases, and 7 bases stayed unmatched. The CDR3 is 15 amino acids. Germline CDR1 and CDR2: MNHEY and SVGAGI. CDR3 DNA: TGTGCCAGCAGTCCCAGCCGGACAGGGGGCTACGAGCAGTACTTC. Protein product: CASSPSRTGGYEQYF.

The sample holds one count of this clone. The chain is built from TRBV3-1 (or the pseudogene TRBV3-2) and TRBJ2-7; maybe TRBD2 (5 bases). The CDR3 has 13 residues. V lost 5 bases and J lost 6, with 14 bases in between. The germline gives CDR1 LGHDT, CDR2 YNNKEL (reference sequence). In DNA form, the CDR3 reads TGTGCCAGCAGCTCCGTTCGCGGAGGCGAGCAGTACTTC. Translated: CASSSVRGGEQYF.

The chain couples TRBV9 to TRBJ2-2; 8 nucleotides line up with TRBD1. There are 16 residues in the CDR3. Germline V gene data show CDR1 as SGDLS and CDR2 as YYNGEE. The junction had 7 bases not matched to a gene; V was cut back by 1 base and J by 5 bases. The CDR3 is CASSVYQGARTGELFF. For the CDR3, the DNA is TGTGCCAGCAGCGTATATCAGGGGGCGCGAACCGGGGAGCTGTTTTTT.

The chain joins TRBV3-1 (or the pseudogene TRBV3-2) to TRBJ1-1; 11 nucleotides align to TRBD1. The V segment lost 0 bases and the J segment 7 bases; nucleotides outside the gene matches: 13. Germline V gene data show CDR1 as LGHDT and CDR2 as YNNKEL (reference sequence). The CDR3 extends over 18 amino acids. CDR3 sequence (DNA): TGTGCCAGCAGCCAAGATCCCGCCCGAGGACAGGGGGCAGATGAAGCTTTCTTT. It encodes CASSQDPARGQGADEAFF.

The V gene is TRBV5-6, the J gene TRBJ1-6; D is unresolved. V gave up 1 base and J gave up 7 bases, with 15 bases separating them. CDR1 and CDR2 from the germline V gene are SGHDT and YYEEEE. This CDR3 contains 16 residues. CDR3 sequence reads: CASSLRYGLTNSPLHF. CDR3 coding DNA: TGTGCCAGCAGCTTGAGATACGGGCTGACCAATTCACCCCTCCACTTT.

The chain uses TRBV12-5 and TRBJ2-1; 9 bases are shared with TRBD1. Per germline, CDR1 LGHNT and CDR2 FRNRAP. The length of the CDR3 is 15 residues. V lost 6 bases, J lost 3 bases, and 6 bases stayed unmatched. CDR3 in amino acids: CASGTGTGHYNEQFF. DNA for the CDR3: TGTGCTAGTGGAACCGGGACAGGGCACTACAATGAGCAGTTCTTC. Together with reference TRBV12-5 and TRBJ2-1, the CDR3 gives the full variable domain: DARVTQTPRHKVTEMGQEVTMRCQPILGHNTVFWYRQTMMQGLELLAYFRNRAPLDDSGMPKDRFSAEMPDATLATLKIQPSEPRDSAVYFCASGTGTGHYNEQFFGPGTRLTVL.

This rearrangement joins TRBV6-2 or TRBV6-3 to TRBJ2-5; 7 bases match TRBD1. The junction had 7 bases not matched to a gene; V was cut back by 1 base and J by 5 bases. The germline CDR1 and CDR2 sequences are MNHEY and SVGEGT. This CDR3 comprises 15 residues. The CDR3 DNA reads TGTGCCAGCAGTTACTTTAAGGGGGCTGGGGAGACCCAGTACTTC. It encodes CASSYFKGAGETQYF.

The gene calls are TRBV12-5 and TRBJ1-1; no definite D call. This CDR3 region has 13 residues. Trimming removed 2 bases at V and 1 base at J, with 5 bases between. CDR1 is LGHNT, CDR2 FRNRAP, per germline. CDR3 coding DNA: TGTGCTAGTGGTTTGACTTCGAACACTGAAGCTTTCTTT. It yields the protein CASGLTSNTEAFF.

This clone occurred once. The chain carries TRBV27 and TRBJ1-2, with a possible D match to TRBD1 (5 bases). The V end was cut by 6 bases, the J end by 5 bases, with 13 bases between. Germline V gene data show CDR1 as MNHEY and CDR2 as SMNVEV (reference sequence). CDR3 length: 13 residues. As DNA, the CDR3 is TGTGCCAGCAGACGTGGGGACGGTTATGGCTACACCTTC. Amino acid sequence: CASRRGDGYGYTF.

The chain links TRBV11-2 to TRBJ2-2; 7 bases fit TRBD1. The CDR3 spans 15 residues. The junction had 6 bases not matched to a gene; V was cut back by 3 bases and J by 5 bases. Germline V gene data show CDR1 as SGHAT and CDR2 as FQNNGV. In nucleotides, the CDR3 is TGTGCCAGCAGCTTTGAGTACAGGGGTACCGGGGAGCTGTTTTTT. Translating it yields CASSFEYRGTGELFF. The full variable domain, its missing parts supplied by reference TRBV11-2 and TRBJ2-2, is EAGVAQSPRYKIIEKRQSVAFWCNPISGHATLYWYQQILGQGPKLLIQFQNNGVVDDSQLPKDRFSAERLKGVDSTLKIQPAKLEDSAVYLCASSFEYRGTGELFFGEGSRLTVL.

J is TRBJ1-5 and V is TRBV10-3; 10 bases fit TRBD1. The ends lost 6 bases at V and 7 bases at J; junction bases unmatched: 9. The germline V gene has CDR1 ENHRY and CDR2 SYGVKD. CDR3 length equals 15 residues. The CDR3 DNA reads as TGTGCCATCAGCTTAACCGGGACAGGGGTGCAGCCCCAGCATTTT. Its translation: CAISLTGTGVQPQHF.